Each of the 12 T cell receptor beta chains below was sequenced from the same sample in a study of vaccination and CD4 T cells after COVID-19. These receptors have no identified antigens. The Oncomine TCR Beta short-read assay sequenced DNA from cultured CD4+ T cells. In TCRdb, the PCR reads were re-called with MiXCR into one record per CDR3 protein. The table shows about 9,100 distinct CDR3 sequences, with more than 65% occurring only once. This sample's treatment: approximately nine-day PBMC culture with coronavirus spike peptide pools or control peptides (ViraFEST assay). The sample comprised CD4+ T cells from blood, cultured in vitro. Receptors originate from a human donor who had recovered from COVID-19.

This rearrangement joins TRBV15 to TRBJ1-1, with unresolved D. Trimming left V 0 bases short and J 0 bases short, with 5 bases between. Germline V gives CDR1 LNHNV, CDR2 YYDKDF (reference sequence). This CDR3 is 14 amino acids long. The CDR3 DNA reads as TGTGCCACCAGCAGAGAAGGACTGAACACTGAAGCTTTCTTT. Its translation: CATSREGLNTEAFF.

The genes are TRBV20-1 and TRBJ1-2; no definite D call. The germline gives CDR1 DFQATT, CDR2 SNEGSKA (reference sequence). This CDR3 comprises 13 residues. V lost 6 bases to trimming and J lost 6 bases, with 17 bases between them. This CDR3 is CSAPESHEHGYTF. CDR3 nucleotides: TGCAGTGCCCCCGAAAGCCATGAACATGGCTACACCTTC.

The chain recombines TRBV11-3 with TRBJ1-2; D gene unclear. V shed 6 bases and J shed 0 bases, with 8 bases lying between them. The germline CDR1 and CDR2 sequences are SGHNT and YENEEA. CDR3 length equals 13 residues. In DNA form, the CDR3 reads TGTGCCAGCAGTGTTGTAACTAACTATGGCTACACCTTC. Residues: CASSVVTNYGYTF. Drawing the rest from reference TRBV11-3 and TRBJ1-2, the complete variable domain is EAGVVQSPRYKIIEKKQPVAFWCNPISGHNTLYWYLQNLGQGPELLIRYENEEAVDDSQLPKDRFSAERLKGVDSTLKIQPAELGDSAVYLCASSVVTNYGYTFGSGTRLTVV.

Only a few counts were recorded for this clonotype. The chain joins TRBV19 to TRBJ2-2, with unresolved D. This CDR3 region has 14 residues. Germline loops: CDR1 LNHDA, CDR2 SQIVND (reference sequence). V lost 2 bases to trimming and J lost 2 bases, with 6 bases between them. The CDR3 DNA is TGTGCCAGTAGTATATCCAGAAACACCGGGGAGCTGTTTTTT. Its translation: CASSISRNTGELFF.

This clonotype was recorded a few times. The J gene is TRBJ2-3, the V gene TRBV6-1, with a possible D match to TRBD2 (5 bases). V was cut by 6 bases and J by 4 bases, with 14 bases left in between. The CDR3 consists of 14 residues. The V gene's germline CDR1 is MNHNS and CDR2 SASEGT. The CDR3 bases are TGTGCCAGCAGCCCCGCCTGGCGGGCAGATACGCAGTATTTT. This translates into CASSPAWRADTQYF.

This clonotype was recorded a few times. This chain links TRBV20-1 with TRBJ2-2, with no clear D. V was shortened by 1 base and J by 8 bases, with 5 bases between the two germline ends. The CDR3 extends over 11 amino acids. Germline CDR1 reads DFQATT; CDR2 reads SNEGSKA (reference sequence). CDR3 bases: TGCAGTGCTAGAGGAGTTGGGGAGCTGTTTTTT. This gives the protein CSARGVGELFF.

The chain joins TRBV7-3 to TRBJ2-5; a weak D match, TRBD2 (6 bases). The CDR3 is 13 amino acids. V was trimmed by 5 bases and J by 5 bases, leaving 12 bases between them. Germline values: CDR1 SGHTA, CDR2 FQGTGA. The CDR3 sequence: CASSRGLMETQYF. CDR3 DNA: TGTGCCAGCAGCCGGGGACTTATGGAGACCCAGTACTTC.

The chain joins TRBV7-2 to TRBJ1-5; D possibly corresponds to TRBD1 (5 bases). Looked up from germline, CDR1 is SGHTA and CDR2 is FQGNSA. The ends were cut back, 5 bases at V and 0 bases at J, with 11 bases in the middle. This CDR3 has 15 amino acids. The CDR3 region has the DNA TGTGCCAGCAGCCCGACAGCCTATAGCAATCAGCCCCAGCATTTT. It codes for CASSPTAYSNQPQHF.

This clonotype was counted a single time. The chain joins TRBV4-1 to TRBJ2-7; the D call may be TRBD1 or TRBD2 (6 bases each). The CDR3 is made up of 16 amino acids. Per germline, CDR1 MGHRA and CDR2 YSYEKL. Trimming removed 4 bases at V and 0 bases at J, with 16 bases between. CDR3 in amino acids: CASSPPRGGDSYEQYF. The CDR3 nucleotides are TGCGCCAGCAGCCCCCCCAGGGGCGGGGACTCCTACGAGCAGTACTTC.

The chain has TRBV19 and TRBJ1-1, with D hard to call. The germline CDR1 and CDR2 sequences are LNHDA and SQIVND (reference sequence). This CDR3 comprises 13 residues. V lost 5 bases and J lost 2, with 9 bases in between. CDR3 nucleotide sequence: TGTGCCAGTAGTGCGACGGCTAACACTGAAGCTTTCTTT. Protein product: CASSATANTEAFF.

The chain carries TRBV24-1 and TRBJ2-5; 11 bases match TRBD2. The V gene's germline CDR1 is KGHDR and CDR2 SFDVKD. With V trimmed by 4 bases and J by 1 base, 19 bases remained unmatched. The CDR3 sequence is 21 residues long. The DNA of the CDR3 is TGTGCCACCAGTGACCATCCTACAGGGCTCGGGACTAGCGGCCCCCAAGAGACCCAGTACTTC. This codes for CATSDHPTGLGTSGPQETQYF.

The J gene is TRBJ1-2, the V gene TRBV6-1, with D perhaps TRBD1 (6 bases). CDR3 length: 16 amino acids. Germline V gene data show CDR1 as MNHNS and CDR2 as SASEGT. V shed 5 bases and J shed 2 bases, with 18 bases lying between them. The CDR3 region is CASSPFGQRANYGYTF. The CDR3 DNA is TGTGCCAGCAGTCCATTCGGACAGAGGGCCAACTATGGCTACACCTTC.